This T cell receptor (beta chain) was profiled in a study of blood T cell repertoires in COVID-19. TCRdb keeps only in-frame clones here, not all; method: immunoSEQ multiplex PCR. The sample has hundreds of thousands of clones, approximately 78% seen once. This clone has only one observation. The junction had 5 bases not matched to a gene; V was cut back by 3 bases and J by 7 bases. Germline V gene sequence: CDR1 MNHEY, CDR2 SVGAGI. This CDR3 contains 15 residues. What was sequenced was PBMCs or T cells enriched from blood (not recorded which). The sequence came from a man aged 40-49 years who had been exposed to COVID-19. This sequence joins TRBV6-5 and TRBJ2-3; 12 positions agree with TRBD1. CDR3 DNA: TGTGCCAGCAGTTATATGGGACAGGGGGCATATACGCAGTATTTT. It specifies CASSYMGQGAYTQYF.